What follows is one TCR beta chain and its context. The CDR3 has 14 residues. In germline, CDR1 is SGHRS, CDR2 YFSETQ. V was clipped by 1 base and J by 4 bases, with 12 bases between them. This sample was taken from a study of blood T cell repertoires in COVID-19. Study-level background: The analysed material was cDNA or gDNA that came from T cells, B-cell-depleted T cells, or PBMCs.

Profiled with immunoSEQ multiplex PCR; TCRdb holds only in-frame clones, not every one. The data show tens of thousands of clones, with 85% seen just once and roughly 4% held by the top ten. The chain links TRBV5-1 to TRBJ2-7; a possible D gene is TRBD2 (7 bases). The TCR sequence derives from a man aged 60 to 69 with acute or convalescent COVID-19. The sample taken for sequencing was peripheral blood. The CDR3 coding sequence is TGCGCCAGCAGCTTGTTGGCGGGGGCTTACGAGCAGTACTTC. Translated, it gives CASSLLAGAYEQYF.